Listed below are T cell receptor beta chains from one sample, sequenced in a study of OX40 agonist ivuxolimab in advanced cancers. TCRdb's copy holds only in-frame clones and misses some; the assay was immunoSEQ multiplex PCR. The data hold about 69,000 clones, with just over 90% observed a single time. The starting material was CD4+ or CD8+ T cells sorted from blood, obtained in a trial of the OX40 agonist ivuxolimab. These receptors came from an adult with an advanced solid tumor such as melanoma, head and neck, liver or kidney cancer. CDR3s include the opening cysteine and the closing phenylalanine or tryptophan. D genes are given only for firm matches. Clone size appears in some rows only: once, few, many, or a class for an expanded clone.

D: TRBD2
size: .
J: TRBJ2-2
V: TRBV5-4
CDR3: CASSTGTSGMSGELFF
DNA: TGTGCCAGCAGCACGGGGACTAGCGGGATGTCCGGGGAGCTGTTTTTT

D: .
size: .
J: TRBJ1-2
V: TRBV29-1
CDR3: CSVQNPGGSGYTF
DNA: TGCAGCGTCCAAAATCCGGGGGGTAGTGGCTACACCTTC

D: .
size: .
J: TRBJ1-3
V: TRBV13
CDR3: CASRTRDGNTIYF
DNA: TGTGCCAGCAGAACCCGCGATGGAAACACCATATATTTT

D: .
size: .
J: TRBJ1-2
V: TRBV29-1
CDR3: CSVENQGGINYGYTF
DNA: TGCAGCGTTGAAAATCAGGGTGGGATCAACTATGGCTACACCTTC

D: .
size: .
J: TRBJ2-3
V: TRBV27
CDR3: CASRSGLDTQYF
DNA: TGTGCCAGCCGATCTGGTTTGGATACGCAGTATTTT

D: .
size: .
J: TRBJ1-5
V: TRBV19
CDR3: CASTDRHYSNQPQHF
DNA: TGTGCCAGTACCGACAGGCACTATAGCAATCAGCCCCAGCATTTT

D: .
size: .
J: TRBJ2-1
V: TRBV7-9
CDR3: CASSLVLRVGYNEQFF
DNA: TGTGCCAGCAGCTTAGTGTTGCGGGTTGGCTACAATGAGCAGTTCTTC

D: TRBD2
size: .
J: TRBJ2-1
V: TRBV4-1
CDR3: CASSQVGPGLAASSSYNEQFF
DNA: TGCGCCAGCAGCCAAGTGGGGCCGGGACTAGCGGCCTCCAGCTCCTACAATGAGCAGTTCTTC

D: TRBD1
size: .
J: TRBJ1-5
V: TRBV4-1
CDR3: CASSHQTGIPQHF
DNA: TGCGCCAGCAGCCACCAGACAGGGATTCCCCAGCATTTT

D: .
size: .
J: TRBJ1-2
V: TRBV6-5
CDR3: CAIRGPRTNYGYTF
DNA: TGTGCCATTAGGGGACCGCGGACAAACTATGGCTACACCTTC

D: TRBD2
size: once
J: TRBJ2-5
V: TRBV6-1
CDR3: CASSAGLQQETQYF
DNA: TGTGCCAGCAGTGCGGGACTACAACAAGAGACCCAGTACTTC

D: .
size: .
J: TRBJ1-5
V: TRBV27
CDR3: CASRLTGIGQPQHF
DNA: TGTGCCAGCAGGCTAACAGGGATTGGGCAGCCCCAGCATTTT

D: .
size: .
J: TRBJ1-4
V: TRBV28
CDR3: CASISGADLEKLFF
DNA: TGTGCCAGCATCTCGGGAGCGGACCTTGAAAAACTGTTTTTT

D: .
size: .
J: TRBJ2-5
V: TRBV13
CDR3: CASRARIAFQETQYF
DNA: TGTGCCAGCAGGGCTCGAATAGCGTTCCAAGAGACCCAGTACTTC

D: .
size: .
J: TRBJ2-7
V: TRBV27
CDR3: CASSLLGTYEQYF
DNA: TGTGCCAGCAGTTTATTGGGCACTTACGAGCAGTACTTC

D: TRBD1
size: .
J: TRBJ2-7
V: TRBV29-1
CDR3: CSVGQGASSYEQYF
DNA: TGCAGCGTAGGACAGGGGGCAAGCTCCTACGAGCAGTACTTC

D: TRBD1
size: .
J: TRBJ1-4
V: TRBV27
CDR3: CASSRTGTGGGEKLFF
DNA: TGTGCCAGCAGCCGAACCGGGACAGGGGGGGGAGAAAAACTGTTTTTT